Described below is a single TCR beta chain sequence and its context. Its antigen remains unknown. An end of the junction differs from the germline gene, which may be a read error. These data are taken from a study of post-analysis software for immune sequencing data. About the study: Disease trajectories encompassed relapsing-remitting, secondary progressive and progressive-relapsing multiple sclerosis.

CDR3 length: 14 residues. Germline-derived CDR1 and CDR2 are SEHNR and FQNEAQ (reference sequence). TCR beta cDNA libraries included unique molecular identifiers. The T cell input of about 1 to 10 million gave about half a million cDNA molecules. TCRdb passed the PCR reads through MiXCR, listing each CDR3 protein once. The repertoire holds hundreds of thousands of distinct CDR3 sequences, with roughly 40% as singletons. Points from the study as a whole: Multiple sclerosis patients showed significantly lower normalized Chao1 diversity than controls did. By F measure, strong co-clustering occurred among samples prepared in the same batch. Patients had higher frequencies than controls of about 5 TRBV segments, including TRBV5-6, TRBV5-1 and TRBV20-1.

Sequenced sample: blood. This rearrangement joins TRBV7-9 to TRBJ1-1; perhaps TRBD1 as D (6 bases). This clonotype was obtained from a girl aged 5-17 years with multiple sclerosis. The CDR3 coding sequence is TGTGCCAGCGGGGGGCGCAGGATGAACACCGAAGCTTTCTTT. Residues: CASGGRRMNTEAFF.